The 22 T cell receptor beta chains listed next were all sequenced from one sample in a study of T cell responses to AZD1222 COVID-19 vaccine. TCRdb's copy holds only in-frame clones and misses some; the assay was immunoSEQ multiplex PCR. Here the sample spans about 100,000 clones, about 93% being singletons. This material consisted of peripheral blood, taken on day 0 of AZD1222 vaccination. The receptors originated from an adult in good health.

The CDR3 DNA reads as TGTGCCAGCAGCCTTTTGAGCGGGAGGGCCTACAATGAGCAGTTCTTC. Its translation: CASSLLSGRAYNEQFF. This chain links TRBV14 with TRBJ2-1; 10 nucleotides align to TRBD2. With 4 bases clipped from V and 2 bases from J, the junction kept 5 bases outside the gene matches. The germline gives CDR1 SGHDN, CDR2 FVKESK. The CDR3 covers 16 residues.

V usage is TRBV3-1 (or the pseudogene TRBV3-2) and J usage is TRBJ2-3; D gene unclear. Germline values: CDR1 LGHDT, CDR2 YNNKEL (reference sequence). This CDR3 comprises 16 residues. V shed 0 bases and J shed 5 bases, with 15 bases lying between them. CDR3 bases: TGTGCCAGCAGCCAAGATGTGTCTAGGTCACGAGATACGCAGTATTTT. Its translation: CASSQDVSRSRDTQYF.

CDR3 protein: CASSAFNSLTNEKLFF. CDR3 nucleotide sequence: TGTGCCAGCAGTGCATTTAACAGCCTCACTAATGAAAAACTGTTTTTT. The chain links TRBV2 to TRBJ1-4, with D uncertain. The germline gives CDR1 SNHLY, CDR2 FYNNEI. The length of the CDR3 is 16 residues. Trimming removed 4 bases at V and 2 bases at J, with 14 bases between.

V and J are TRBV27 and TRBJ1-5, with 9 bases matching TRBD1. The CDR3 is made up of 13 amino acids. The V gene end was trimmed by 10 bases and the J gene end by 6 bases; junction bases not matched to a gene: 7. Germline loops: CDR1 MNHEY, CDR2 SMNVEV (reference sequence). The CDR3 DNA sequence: TGTGCCACTGGGGACAGGGTGGGTCAGCCCCAGCATTTT. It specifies CATGDRVGQPQHF.

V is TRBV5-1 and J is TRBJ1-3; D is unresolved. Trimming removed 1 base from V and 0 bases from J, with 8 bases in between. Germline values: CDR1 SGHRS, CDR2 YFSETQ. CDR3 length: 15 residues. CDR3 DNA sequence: TGCGCCAGCAGCTTGTTTGAGAGCTCTGGAAACACCATATATTTT. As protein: CASSLFESSGNTIYF.

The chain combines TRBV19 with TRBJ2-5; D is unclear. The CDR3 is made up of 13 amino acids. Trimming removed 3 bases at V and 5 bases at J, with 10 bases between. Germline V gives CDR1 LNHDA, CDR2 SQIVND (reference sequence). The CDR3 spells CASSIPDVETQYF. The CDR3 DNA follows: TGTGCCAGTAGTATCCCCGACGTGGAGACCCAGTACTTC. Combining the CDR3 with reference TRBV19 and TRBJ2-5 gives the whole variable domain DGGITQSPKYLFRKEGQNVTLSCEQNLNHDAMYWYRQDPGQGLRLIYYSQIVNDFQKGDIAEGYSVSREKKESFPLTVTSAQKNPTAFYLCASSIPDVETQYFGPGTRLLVL.

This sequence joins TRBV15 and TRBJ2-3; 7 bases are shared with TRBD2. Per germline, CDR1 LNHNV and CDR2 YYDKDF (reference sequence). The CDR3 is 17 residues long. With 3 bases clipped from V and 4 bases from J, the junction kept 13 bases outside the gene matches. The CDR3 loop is CATSRARAGLWADTQYF. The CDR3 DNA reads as TGTGCCACCAGCAGGGCCAGGGCGGGACTATGGGCAGATACGCAGTATTTT.

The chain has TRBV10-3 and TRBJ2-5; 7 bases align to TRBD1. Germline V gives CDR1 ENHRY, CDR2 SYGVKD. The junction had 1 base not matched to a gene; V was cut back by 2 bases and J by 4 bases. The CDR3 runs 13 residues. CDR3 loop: CAISEDRVETQYF. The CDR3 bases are TGTGCCATCAGTGAGGACAGGGTAGAGACCCAGTACTTC.

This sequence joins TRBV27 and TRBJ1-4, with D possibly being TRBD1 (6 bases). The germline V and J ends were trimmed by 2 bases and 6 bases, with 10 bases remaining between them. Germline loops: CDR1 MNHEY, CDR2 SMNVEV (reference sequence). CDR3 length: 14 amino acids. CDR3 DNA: TGTGCCAGCAGTTTACGGGACACCCATGAAAAACTGTTTTTT. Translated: CASSLRDTHEKLFF.

The CDR3 coding sequence is TGCGCCACCGTCCGGAACTCTGGAAACACCATATATTTT. Residues: CATVRNSGNTIYF. The chain couples TRBV5-1 to TRBJ1-3; unclear D gene. The V gene lost 9 bases and the J gene lost 0 bases, with 10 bases spanning the gap. Looked up from germline, CDR1 is SGHRS and CDR2 is YFSETQ. The CDR3 has 13 residues.

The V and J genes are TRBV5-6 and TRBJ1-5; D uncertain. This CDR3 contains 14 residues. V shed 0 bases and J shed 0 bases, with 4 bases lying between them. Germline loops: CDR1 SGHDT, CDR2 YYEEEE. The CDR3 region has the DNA TGTGCCAGCAGCTTGGTGGGTAGCAATCAGCCCCAGCATTTT. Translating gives CASSLVGSNQPQHF.

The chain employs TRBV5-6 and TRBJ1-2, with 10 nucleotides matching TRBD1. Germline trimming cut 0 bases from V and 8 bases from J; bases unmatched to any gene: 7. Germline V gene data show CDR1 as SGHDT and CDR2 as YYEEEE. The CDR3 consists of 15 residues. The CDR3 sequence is CASSLDLGTGAGYTF. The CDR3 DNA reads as TGTGCCAGCAGCTTGGATCTCGGGACAGGGGCGGGCTACACCTTC.

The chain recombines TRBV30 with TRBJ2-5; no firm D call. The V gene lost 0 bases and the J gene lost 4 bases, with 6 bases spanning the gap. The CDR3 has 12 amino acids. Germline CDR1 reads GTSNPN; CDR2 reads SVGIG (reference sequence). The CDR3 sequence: CAWSVLVETQYF. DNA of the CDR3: TGTGCCTGGAGTGTATTGGTAGAGACCCAGTACTTC.

CDR3 residues: CASRSNWSPTYEQYF. In nucleotides, the CDR3 is TGCGCCAGCAGGTCAAACTGGTCCCCGACCTACGAGCAGTACTTC. V is TRBV5-1 and J is TRBJ2-7; D unresolved. Germline values: CDR1 SGHRS, CDR2 YFSETQ. The CDR3 runs 15 residues. Trimming removed 5 bases from V and 2 bases from J, with 17 bases in between.

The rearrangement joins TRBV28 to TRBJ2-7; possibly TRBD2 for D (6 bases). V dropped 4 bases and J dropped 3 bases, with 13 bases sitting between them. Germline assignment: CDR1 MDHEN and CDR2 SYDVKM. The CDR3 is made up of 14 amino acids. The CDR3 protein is CASSSPGGFYEQYF. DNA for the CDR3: TGTGCCAGCAGTTCTCCTGGGGGGTTCTACGAGCAGTACTTC.

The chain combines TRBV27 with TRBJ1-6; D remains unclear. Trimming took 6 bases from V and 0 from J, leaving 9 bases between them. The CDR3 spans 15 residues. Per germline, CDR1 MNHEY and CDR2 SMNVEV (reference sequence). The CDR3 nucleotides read TGTGCCAGCAGGGGGAGGGTCTCCTATAATTCACCCCTCCACTTT. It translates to CASRGRVSYNSPLHF.

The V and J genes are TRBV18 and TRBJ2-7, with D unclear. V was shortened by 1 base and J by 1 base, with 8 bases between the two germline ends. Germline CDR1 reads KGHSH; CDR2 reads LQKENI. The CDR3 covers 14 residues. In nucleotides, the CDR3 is TGTGCCAGCTCACCACGGATAGAATCCTACGAGCAGTACTTC. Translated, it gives CASSPRIESYEQYF.

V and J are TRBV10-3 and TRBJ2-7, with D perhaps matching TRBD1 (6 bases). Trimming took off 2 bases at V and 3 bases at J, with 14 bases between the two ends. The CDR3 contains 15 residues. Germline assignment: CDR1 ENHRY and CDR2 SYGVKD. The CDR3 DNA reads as TGTGCCATCAGTGAGGGGACCACAGGGAGCTACGAGCAGTACTTC. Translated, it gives CAISEGTTGSYEQYF.

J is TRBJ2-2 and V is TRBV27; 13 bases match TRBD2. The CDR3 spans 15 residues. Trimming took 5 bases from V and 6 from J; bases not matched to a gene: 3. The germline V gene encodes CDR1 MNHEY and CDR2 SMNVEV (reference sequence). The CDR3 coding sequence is TGTGCCAGCAGTGGCGGGACTAGCGGGGCCGGGGAGCTGTTTTTT. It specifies CASSGGTSGAGELFF.

The CDR3 reads CASSIRGVHEQYF. The CDR3 DNA follows: TGTGCCAGTTCTATTCGCGGCGTCCACGAGCAGTACTTC. The V and J genes are TRBV19 and TRBJ2-7; no reliable D call. This CDR3 comprises 13 residues. Germline V lookup: CDR1 LNHDA, CDR2 SQIVND (reference sequence). Between the trimmed V and J ends, which lost 8 bases and 5 bases, there was a span of 16 bases.

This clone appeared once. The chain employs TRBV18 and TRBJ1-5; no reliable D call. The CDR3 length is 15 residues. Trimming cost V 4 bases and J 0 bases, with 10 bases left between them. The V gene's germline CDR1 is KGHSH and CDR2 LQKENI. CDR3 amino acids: CASSREQTSNQPQHF. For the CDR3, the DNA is TGTGCCAGCTCACGAGAACAGACTAGCAATCAGCCCCAGCATTTT.

The CDR3 loop is CSAPFSYEQYF. The CDR3 DNA sequence: TGCAGTGCCCCCTTTAGCTACGAGCAGTACTTC. The rearrangement uses TRBV20-1 and TRBJ2-7; D is uncertain. Germline V gene data show CDR1 as DFQATT and CDR2 as SNEGSKA (reference sequence). The CDR3 loop spans 11 amino acids. Trimming shortened V by 6 bases and J by 3 bases, and 9 bases separated the two germline ends.